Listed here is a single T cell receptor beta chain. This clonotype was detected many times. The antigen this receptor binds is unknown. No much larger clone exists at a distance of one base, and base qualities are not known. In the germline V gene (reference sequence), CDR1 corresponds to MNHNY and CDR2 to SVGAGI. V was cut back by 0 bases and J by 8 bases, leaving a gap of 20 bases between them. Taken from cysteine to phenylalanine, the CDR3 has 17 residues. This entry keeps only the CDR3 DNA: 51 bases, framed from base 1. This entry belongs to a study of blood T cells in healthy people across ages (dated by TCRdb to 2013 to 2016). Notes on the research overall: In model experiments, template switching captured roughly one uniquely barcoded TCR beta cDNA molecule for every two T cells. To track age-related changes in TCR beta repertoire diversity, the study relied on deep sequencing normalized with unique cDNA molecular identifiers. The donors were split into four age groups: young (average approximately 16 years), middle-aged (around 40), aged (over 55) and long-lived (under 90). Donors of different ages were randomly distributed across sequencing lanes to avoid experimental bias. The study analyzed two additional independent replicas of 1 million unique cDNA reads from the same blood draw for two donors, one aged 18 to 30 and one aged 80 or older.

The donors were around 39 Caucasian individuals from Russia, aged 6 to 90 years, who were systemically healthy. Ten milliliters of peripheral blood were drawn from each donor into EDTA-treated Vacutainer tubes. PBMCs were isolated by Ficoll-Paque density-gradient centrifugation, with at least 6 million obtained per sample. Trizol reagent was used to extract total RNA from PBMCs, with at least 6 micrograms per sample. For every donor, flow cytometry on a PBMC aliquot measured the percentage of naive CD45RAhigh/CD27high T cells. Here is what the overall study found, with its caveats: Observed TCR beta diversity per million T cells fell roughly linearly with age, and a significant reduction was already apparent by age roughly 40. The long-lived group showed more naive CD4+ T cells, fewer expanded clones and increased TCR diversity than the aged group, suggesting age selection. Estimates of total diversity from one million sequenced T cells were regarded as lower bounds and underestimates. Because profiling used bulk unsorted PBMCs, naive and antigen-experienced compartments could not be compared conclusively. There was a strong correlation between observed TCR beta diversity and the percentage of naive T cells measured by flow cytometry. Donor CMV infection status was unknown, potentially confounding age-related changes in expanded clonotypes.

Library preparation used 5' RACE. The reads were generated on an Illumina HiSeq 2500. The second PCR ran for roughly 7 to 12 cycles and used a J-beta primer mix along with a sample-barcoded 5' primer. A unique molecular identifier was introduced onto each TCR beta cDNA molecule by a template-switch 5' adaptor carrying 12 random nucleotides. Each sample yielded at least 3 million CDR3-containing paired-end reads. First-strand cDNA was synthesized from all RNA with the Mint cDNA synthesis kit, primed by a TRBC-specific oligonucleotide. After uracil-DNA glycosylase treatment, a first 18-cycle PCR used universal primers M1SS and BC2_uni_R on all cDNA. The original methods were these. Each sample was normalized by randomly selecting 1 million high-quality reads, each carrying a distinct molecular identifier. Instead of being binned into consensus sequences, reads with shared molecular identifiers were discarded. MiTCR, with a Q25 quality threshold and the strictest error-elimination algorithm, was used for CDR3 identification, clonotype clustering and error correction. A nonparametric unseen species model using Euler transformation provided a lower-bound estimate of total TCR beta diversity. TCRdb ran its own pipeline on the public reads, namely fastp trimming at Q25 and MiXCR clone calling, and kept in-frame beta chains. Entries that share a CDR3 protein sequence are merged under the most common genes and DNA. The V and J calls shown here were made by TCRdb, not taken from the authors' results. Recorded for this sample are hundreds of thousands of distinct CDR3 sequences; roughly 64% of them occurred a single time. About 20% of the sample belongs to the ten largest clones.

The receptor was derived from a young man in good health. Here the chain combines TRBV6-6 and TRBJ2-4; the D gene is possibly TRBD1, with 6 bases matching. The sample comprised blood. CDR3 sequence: CASSYSMVGQGRDIQYF. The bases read TGTGCCAGCAGTTACTCGATGGTTGGCCAGGGGAGAGACATTCAGTACTTC.